This T cell receptor (beta chain) was captured in a study of technical replicates of blood from a handful of donors. The CDR3 sequence is 19 residues long. The germline V and J ends were trimmed by 1 base and 3 bases, with 21 bases remaining between them. Germline V CDR1 and CDR2: MNHNS, SASEGT. Here immunoSEQ multiplex PCR was the method, and the copy in TCRdb shows in-frame clones only, minus some. The table lists some 79,000 clones, 90% to 95% of them singletons. Material: T cells isolated from PBMCs. V and J are TRBV6-1 and TRBJ1-4; D is unresolved. The TCR originated in a human donor in good health. The CDR3, as DNA: TGTGCCAGCAGTGAAGTCCCTGCGCAGCGGGCAAGGTCTAATGAAAAACTGTTTTTT. It specifies CASSEVPAQRARSNEKLFF.